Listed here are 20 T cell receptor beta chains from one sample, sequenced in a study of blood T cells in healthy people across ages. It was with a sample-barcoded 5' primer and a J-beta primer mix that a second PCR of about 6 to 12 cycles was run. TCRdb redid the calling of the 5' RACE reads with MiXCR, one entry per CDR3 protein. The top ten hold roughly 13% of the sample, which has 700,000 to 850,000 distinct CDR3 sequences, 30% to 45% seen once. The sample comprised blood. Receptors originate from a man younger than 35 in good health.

The CDR3 protein is CASSQIPAGQIPTDTQYF. The CDR3 DNA reads TGTGCCAGCAGCCAGATCCCAGCGGGCCAGATCCCCACAGATACGCAGTATTTT. The chain has TRBV4-2 and TRBJ2-3, with TRBD2 as a possible D gene (6 bases). CDR3 length equals 18 residues. The germline V gene has CDR1 LGHNA and CDR2 YNFKEQ. V was cut by 3 bases and J by 2 bases, with 21 bases left in between.

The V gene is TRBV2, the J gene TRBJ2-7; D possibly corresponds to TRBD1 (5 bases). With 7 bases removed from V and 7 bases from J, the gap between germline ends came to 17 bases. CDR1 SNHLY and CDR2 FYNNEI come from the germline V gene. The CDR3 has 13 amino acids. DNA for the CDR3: TGTGCCAGCATGAGACAGAATCCCTCTGAGCAGTACTTC. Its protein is CASMRQNPSEQYF.

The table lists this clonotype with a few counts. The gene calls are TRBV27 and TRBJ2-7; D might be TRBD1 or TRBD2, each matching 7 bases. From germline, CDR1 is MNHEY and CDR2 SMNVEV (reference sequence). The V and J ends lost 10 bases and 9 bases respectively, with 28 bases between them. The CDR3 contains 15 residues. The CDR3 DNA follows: TGTGCCACACAGGGGACTTGCGGGGGAACCACGATGCAGTACTTC. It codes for CATQGTCGGTTMQYF.

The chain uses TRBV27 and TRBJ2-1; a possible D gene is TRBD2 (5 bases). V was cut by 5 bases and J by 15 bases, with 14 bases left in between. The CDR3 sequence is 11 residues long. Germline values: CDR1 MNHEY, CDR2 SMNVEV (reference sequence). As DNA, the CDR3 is TGTGCCAGCAGTCCGGGGTTTACGACGTTCTTC. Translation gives CASSPGFTTFF.

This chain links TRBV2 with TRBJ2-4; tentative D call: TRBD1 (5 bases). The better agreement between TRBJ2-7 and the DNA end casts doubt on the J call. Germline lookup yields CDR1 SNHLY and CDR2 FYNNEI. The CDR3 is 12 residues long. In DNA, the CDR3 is TGTGCCATCAACGGGCAGGGTTCCGAGCAGTACTTC. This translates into CAINGQGSEQYF.

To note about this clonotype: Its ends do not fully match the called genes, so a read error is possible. The CDR3 reads CAGSPTPVEETQYF. CDR3 DNA sequence: TGCGCCGGCAGCCCAACGCCCGTAGAAGAGACCCAGTACTTC. The chain recombines TRBV5-1 with TRBJ2-5; D call uncertain. The CDR3 loop spans 14 amino acids. Germline-derived CDR1 and CDR2 are SGHRS and YFSETQ. Looking up the rest from reference TRBV5-1 and TRBJ2-5 gives the full variable domain: KAGVTQTPRYLIKTRGQQVTLSCSPISGHRSVSWYQQTPGQGLQFLFEYFSETQRNKGNFPGRFSGRQFSNSRSEMNVSTLELGDSALYLCAGSPTPVEETQYFGPGTRLLVL.

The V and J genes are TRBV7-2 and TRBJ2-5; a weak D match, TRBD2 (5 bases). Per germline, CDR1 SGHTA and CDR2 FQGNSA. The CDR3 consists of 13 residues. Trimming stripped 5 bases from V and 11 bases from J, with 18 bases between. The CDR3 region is CASSRLERDKQYF. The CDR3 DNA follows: TGTGCCAGCAGCCGACTGGAGAGGGATAAGCAGTACTTC.

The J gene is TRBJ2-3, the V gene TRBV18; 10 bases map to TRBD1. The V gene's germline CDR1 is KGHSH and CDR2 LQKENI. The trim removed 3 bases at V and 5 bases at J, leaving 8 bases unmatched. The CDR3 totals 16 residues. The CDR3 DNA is TGTGCCAGCTCACCTCTACCGGGACAGGGGATAGATACGCAGTATTTT. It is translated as CASSPLPGQGIDTQYF. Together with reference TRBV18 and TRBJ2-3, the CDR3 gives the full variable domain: NAGVMQNPRHLVRRRGQEARLRCSPMKGHSHVYWYRQLPEEGLKFMVYLQKENIIDESGMPKERFSAEFPKEGPSILRIQQVVRGDSAAYFCASSPLPGQGIDTQYFGPGTRLTVL.

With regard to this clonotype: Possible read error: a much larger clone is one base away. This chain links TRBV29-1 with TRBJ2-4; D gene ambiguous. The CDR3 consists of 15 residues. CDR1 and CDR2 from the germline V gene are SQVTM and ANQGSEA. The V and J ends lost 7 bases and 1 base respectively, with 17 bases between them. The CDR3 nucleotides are TGCAGCGCTTCCAGCGCCCAGCGTGCCAAAAACATTCAGTACTTC. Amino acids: CSASSAQRAKNIQYF.

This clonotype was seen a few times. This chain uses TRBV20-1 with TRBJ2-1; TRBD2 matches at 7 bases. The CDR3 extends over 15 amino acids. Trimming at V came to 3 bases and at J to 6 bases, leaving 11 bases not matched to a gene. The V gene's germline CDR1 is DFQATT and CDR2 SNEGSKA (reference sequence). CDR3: CSARDQAGPPNEQFF. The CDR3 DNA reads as TGCAGTGCTAGGGACCAAGCGGGGCCACCCAATGAGCAGTTCTTC.

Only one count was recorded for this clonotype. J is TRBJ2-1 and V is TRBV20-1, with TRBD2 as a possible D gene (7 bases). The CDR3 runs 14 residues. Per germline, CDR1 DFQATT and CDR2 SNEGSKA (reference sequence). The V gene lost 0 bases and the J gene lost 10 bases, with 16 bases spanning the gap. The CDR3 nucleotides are TGCAGTGCTAGAGATGGTGGGGGGGCCTGGGAGCAGTTCTTC. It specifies CSARDGGGAWEQFF.

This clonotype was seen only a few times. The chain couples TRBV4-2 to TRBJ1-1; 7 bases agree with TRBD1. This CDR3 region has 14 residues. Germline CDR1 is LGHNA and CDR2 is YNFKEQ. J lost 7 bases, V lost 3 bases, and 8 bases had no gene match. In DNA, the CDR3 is TGTGCCAGCAGCCAGGAGGGGGCGAAGGTTGAAGCTTTCTTT. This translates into CASSQEGAKVEAFF.

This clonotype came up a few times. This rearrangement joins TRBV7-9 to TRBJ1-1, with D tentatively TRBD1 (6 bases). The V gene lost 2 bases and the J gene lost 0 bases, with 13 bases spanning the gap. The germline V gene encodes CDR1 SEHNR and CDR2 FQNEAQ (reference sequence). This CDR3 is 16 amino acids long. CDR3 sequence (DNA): TGTGCCAGCAGCTTAAGTGGAACAGGGATGAACACTGAAGCTTTCTTT. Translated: CASSLSGTGMNTEAFF.

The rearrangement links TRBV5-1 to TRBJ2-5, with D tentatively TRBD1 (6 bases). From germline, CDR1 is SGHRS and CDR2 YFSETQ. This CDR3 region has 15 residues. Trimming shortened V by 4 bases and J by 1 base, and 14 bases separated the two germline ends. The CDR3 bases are TGCGCCAGCAGCCTACGGACAGACCTCCAAGAGACCCAGTACTTC. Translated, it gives CASSLRTDLQETQYF.

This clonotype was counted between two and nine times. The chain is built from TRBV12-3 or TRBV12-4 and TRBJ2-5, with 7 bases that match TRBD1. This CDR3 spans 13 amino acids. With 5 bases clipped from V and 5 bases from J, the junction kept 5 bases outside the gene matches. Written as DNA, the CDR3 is TGTGCCAGCAGTGTAGGACAGGCGGAGACCCAGTACTTC. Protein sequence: CASSVGQAETQYF.

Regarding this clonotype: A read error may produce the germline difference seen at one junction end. The CDR3 region has the DNA TGTGCCGGCAGCAGGAGGACAGGGGGGCTTGAAAAACTGTTTTTT. Protein product: CAGSRRTGGLEKLFF. The chain carries TRBV14 and TRBJ1-4; 10 bases are a match to TRBD1. The CDR3 covers 15 residues. Per germline, CDR1 SGHDN and CDR2 FVKESK.

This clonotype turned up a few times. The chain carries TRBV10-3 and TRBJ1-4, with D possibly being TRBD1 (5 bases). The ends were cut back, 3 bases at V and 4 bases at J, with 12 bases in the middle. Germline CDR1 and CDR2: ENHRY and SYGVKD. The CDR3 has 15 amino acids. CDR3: CAISEAGSGNEKLFF. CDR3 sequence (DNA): TGTGCCATCAGTGAAGCAGGGTCGGGTAATGAAAAACTGTTTTTT.

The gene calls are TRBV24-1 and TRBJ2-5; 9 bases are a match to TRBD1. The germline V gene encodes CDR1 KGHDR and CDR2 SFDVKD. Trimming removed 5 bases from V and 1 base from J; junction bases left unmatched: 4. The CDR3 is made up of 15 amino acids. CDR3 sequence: CATSAPGQGQETQYF. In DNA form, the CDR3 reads TGTGCCACCAGTGCCCCGGGACAGGGCCAAGAGACCCAGTACTTC.

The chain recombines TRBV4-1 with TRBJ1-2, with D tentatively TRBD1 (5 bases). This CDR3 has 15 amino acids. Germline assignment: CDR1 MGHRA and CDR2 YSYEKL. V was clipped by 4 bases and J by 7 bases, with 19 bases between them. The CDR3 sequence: CASSPREYPGRGYTF. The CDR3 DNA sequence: TGCGCCAGCAGCCCGCGGGAGTACCCAGGGCGTGGCTACACCTTC.

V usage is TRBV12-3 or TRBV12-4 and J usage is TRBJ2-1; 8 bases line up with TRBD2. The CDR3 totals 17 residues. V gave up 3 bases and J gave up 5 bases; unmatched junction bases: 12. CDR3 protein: CASSLDLGAGGDNEQFF. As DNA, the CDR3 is TGTGCCAGCAGTTTGGATCTGGGGGCGGGGGGCGACAATGAGCAGTTCTTC.